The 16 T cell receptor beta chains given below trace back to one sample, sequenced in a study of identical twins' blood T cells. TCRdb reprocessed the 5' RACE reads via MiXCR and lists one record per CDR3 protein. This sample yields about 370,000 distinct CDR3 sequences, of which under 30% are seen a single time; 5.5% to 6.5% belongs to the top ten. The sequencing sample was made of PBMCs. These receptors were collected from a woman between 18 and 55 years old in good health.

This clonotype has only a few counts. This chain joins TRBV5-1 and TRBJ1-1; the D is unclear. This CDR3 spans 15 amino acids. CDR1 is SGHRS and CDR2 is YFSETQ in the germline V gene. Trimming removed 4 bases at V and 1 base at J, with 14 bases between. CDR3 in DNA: TGCGCCAGCAGCCTTGGTGCAGTCGAGAACACTGAAGCTTTCTTT. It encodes CASSLGAVENTEAFF.

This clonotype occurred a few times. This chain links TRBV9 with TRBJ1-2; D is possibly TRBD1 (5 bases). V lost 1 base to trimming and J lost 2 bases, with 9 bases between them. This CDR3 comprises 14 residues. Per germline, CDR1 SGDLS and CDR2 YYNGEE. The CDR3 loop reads CASSVPGLNYGYTF. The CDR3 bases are TGTGCCAGCAGCGTACCGGGGCTGAACTATGGCTACACCTTC. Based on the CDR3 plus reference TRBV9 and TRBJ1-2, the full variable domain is DSGVTQTPKHLITATGQRVTLRCSPRSGDLSVYWYQQSLDQGLQFLIQYYNGEERAKGNILERFSAQQFPDLHSELNLSSLELGDSALYFCASSVPGLNYGYTFGSGTRLTVV.

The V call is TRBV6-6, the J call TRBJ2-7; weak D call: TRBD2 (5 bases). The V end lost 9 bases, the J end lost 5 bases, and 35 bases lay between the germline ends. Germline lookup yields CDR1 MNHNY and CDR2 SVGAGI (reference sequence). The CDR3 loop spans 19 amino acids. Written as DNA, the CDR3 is TGTGCCAGTTGCGGACGACTGGGAAGTTTAACGGGGAGTGTAGACGAGCAGTACTTC. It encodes CASCGRLGSLTGSVDEQYF.

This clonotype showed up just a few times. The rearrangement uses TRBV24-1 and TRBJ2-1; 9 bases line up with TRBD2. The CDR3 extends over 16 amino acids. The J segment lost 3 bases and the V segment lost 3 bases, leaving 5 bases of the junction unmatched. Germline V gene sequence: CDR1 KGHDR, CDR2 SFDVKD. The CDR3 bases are TGTGCCACCAGTGATAATAGCGGGGGCCGCTACAATGAGCAGTTCTTC. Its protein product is CATSDNSGGRYNEQFF.

DNA for the CDR3: TGTGCCAGCAGGCGGGCGGGATGGAACACTGAAGCTTTCTTT. This encodes CASRRAGWNTEAFF. The rearrangement uses TRBV5-6 and TRBJ1-1; no firm D call. Germline V gene lookup returns CDR1 SGHDT and CDR2 YYEEEE. V was cut by 5 bases and J by 1 base, with 12 bases left in between. The CDR3 is made up of 14 amino acids.

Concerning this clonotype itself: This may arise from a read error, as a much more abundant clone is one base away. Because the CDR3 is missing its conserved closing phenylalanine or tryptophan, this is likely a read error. CDR3 sequence reads: CSVGAGTMNTEAFS. The CDR3 nucleotides read TGCAGTGTGGGAGCAGGTACGATGAACACTGAAGCTTTCTCT. The chain couples TRBV20-1 to TRBJ1-1; D unclear. V was pared by 7 bases and J by 0 bases, with 15 bases between. The CDR3 has 14 amino acids. The germline CDR1 and CDR2 sequences are DFQATT and SNEGSKA (reference sequence).

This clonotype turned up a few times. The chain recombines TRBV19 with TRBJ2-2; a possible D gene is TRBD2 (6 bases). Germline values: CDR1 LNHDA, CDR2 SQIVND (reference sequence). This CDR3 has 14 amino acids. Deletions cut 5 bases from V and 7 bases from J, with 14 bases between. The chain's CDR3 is CASSVSPGVGELFF. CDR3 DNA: TGTGCCAGTAGTGTCTCCCCGGGGGTCGGGGAGCTGTTTTTT.

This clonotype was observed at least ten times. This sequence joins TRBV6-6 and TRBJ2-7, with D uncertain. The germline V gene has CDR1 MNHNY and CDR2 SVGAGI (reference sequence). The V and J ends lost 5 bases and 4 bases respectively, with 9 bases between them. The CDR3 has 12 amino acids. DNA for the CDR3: TGTGCCAGCAGTCCCGACCGTTACGAGCAGTACTTC. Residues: CASSPDRYEQYF.

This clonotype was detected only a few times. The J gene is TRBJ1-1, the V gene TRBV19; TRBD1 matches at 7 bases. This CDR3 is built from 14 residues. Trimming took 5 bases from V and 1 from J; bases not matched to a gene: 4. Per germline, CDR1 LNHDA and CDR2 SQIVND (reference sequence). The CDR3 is CASSRDRQNTEAFF. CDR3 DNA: TGTGCCAGTAGTCGGGACAGACAGAACACTGAAGCTTTCTTT.

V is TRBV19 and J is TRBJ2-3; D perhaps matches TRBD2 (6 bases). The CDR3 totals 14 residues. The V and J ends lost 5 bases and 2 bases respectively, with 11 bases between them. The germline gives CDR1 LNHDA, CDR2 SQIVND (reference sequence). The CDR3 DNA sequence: TGTGCCAGTAGTTCAGGACTATACACAGATACGCAGTATTTT. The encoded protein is CASSSGLYTDTQYF.

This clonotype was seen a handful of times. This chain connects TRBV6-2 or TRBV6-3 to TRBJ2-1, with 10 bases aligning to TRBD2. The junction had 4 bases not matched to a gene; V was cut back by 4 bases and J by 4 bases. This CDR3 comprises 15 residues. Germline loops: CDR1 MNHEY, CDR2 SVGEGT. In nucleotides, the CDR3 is TGTGCCAGCAGTTTTACTAGCGGGGTTTACAATGAGCAGTTCTTC. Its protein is CASSFTSGVYNEQFF.

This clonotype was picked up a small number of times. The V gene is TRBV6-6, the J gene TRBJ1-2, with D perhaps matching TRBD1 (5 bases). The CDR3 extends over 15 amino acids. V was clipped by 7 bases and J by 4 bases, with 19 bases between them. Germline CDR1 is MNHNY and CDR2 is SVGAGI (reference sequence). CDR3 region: CASTTFGGGIYGYTF. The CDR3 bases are TGTGCCAGCACCACTTTCGGGGGGGGGATCTATGGCTACACCTTC.

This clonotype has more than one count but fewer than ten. CDR3 residues: CATSGGPASTDTQYF. The CDR3 DNA is TGTGCCACTAGCGGGGGACCAGCTAGCACAGATACGCAGTATTTT. The chain links TRBV9 to TRBJ2-3; 10 bases agree with TRBD2. CDR3 length: 15 residues. Trimming cost V 9 bases and J 0 bases; bases outside gene matches: 7. The germline gives CDR1 SGDLS, CDR2 YYNGEE. The full variable domain, with the rest looked up from reference TRBV9 and TRBJ2-3, is DSGVTQTPKHLITATGQRVTLRCSPRSGDLSVYWYQQSLDQGLQFLIQYYNGEERAKGNILERFSAQQFPDLHSELNLSSLELGDSALYFCATSGGPASTDTQYFGPGTRLTVL.

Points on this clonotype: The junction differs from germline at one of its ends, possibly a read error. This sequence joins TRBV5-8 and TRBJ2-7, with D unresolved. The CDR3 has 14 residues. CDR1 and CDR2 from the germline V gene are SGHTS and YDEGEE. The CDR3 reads CAGSLDRPLYEQYF. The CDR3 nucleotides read TGTGCCGGCAGCTTAGACCGGCCCCTCTACGAGCAGTACTTC.

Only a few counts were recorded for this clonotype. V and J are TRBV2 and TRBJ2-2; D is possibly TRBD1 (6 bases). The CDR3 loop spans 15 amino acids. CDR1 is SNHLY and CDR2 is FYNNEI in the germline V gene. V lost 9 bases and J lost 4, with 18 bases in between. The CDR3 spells CAREDRSLLTGELFF. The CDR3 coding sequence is TGTGCCAGGGAAGACAGGTCCCTCCTCACCGGGGAGCTGTTTTTT.

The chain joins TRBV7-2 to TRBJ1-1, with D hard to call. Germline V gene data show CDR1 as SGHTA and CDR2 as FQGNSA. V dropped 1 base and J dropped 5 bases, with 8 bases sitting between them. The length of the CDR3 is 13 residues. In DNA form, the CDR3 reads TGTGCCAGCAGCTTAGTCGGGAGAACTGAAGCTTTCTTT. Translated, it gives CASSLVGRTEAFF.